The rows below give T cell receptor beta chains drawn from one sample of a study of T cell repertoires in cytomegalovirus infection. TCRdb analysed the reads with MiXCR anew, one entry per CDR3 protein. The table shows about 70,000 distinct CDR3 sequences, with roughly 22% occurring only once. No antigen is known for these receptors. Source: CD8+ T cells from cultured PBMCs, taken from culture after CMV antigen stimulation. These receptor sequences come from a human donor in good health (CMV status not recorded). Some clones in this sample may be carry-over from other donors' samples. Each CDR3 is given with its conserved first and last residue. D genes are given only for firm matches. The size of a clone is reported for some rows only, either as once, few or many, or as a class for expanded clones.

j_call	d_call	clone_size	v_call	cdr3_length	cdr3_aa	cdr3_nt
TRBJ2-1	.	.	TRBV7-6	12	CASSSPYNEQFF	TGTGCCAGCAGCTCTCCCTACAATGAGCAGTTCTTC
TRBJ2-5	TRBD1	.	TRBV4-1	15	CASRPLGQGRETQYF	TGCGCCAGCAGACCGCTCGGACAGGGGAGGGAGACCCAGTACTTC
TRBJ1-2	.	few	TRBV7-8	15	CASSLIGLGESGYTF	TGTGCCAGCAGCTTAATCGGGTTAGGAGAATCTGGCTACACCTTC
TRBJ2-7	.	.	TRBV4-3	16	CASSQETPEYLQEQYF	TGCGCCAGCAGCCAAGAAACGCCAGAGTATTTGCAGGAGCAGTACTTC
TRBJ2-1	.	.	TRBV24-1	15	CATSGWGRLGHEQFF	TGTGCCACCAGTGGGTGGGGGCGCTTAGGACATGAGCAGTTCTTC
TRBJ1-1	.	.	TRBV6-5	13	CASSYLSNTEAFF	TGTGCCAGCAGTTACCTATCCAACACTGAAGCTTTCTTT
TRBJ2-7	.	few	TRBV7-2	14	CASSLVGTLYEQYF	TGTGCCAGCAGCTTAGTCGGGACTCTCTACGAGCAGTACTTC
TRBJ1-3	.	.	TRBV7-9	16	CASSLVSGASGNTIYF	TGTGCCAGCAGCTTAGTATCGGGGGCCTCTGGAAACACCATATATTTT
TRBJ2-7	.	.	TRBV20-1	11	CSARRGGEQYF	TGCAGTGCTAGGAGGGGTGGGGAGCAGTACTTC
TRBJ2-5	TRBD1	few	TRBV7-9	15	CASSAWTGTAETQYF	TGTGCCAGCAGCGCCTGGACAGGTACAGCCGAGACCCAGTACTTC
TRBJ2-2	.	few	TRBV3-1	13	CASSQGKTGELFF	TGTGCCAGCAGCCAAGGAAAGACCGGGGAGCTGTTTTTT
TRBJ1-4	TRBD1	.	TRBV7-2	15	CASSRQGLPNEKLFF	TGTGCCAGCAGCCGACAGGGGCTACCTAATGAAAAACTGTTTTTT
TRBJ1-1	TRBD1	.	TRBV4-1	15	CASSQLGQLVTEAFF	TGCGCCAGCAGCCAACTGGGACAGTTGGTCACTGAAGCTTTCTTT
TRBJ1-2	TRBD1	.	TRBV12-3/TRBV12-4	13	CASKGGFPYGYTF	TGTGCCAGCAAAGGGGGCTTCCCCTATGGCTACACCTTC
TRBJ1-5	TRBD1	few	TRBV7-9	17	CASSLGGGQSSNQPQHF	TGTGCCAGCAGCTTAGGGGGGGGACAGTCTAGCAATCAGCCCCAGCATTTT
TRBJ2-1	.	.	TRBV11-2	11	CASGSLNEQFF	TGTGCCAGCGGCTCCCTCAATGAGCAGTTCTTC
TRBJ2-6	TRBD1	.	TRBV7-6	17	CASSRTGMSSGANVLTF	TGTGCCAGCAGCCGGACAGGGATGTCCTCTGGGGCCAACGTCCTGACTTTC
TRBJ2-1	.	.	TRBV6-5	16	CASSYPPGGSYNEQFF	TGTGCCAGCAGTTACCCACCCGGGGGCTCCTACAATGAGCAGTTCTTC
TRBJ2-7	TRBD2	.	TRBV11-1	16	CASSLPPRGEVYEQYF	TGTGCCAGCAGCCTCCCACCCCGGGGGGAGGTCTACGAGCAGTACTTC
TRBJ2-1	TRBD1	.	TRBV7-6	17	CASSLSGQGGPRNEQFF	TGTGCCAGCAGCTTATCTGGACAGGGAGGACCTAGGAATGAGCAGTTCTTC
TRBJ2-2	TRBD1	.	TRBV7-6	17	CASSSSQGEASTGELFF	TGTGCCAGCAGTTCCAGTCAGGGGGAAGCTTCAACCGGGGAGCTGTTTTTT
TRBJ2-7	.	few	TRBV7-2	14	CASSLAGGVHEQYF	TGTGCCAGCAGCTTAGCGGGCGGGGTCCACGAGCAGTACTTC
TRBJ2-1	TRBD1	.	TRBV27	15	CASSFTGTGSNEQFF	TGTGCCAGCAGTTTCACCGGGACAGGATCAAATGAGCAGTTCTTC
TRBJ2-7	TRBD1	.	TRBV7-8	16	CASSLASRGPSYEQYF	TGTGCCAGCAGCTTAGCGTCGAGGGGGCCTTCATACGAGCAGTACTTC
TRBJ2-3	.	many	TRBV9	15	CASSQGGASTDTQYF	TGTGCCAGCAGCCAGGGAGGCGCGAGCACAGATACGCAGTATTTT